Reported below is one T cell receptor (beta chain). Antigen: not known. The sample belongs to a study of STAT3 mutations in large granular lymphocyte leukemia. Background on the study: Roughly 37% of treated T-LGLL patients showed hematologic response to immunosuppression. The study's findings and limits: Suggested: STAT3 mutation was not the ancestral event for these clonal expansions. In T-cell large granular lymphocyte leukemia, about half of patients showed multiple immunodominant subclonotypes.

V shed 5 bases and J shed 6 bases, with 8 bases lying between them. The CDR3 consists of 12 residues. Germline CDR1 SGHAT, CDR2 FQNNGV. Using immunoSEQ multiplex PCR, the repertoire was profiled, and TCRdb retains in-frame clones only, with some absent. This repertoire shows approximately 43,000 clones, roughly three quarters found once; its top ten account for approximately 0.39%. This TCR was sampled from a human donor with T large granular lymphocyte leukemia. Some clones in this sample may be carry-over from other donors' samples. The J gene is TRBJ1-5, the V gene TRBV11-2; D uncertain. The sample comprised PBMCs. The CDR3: CASSQIGQPQHF. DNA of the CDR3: TGTGCCAGCAGCCAAATCGGTCAGCCCCAGCATTTT. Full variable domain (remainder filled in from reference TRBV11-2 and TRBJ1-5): EAGVAQSPRYKIIEKRQSVAFWCNPISGHATLYWYQQILGQGPKLLIQFQNNGVVDDSQLPKDRFSAERLKGVDSTLKIQPAKLEDSAVYLCASSQIGQPQHFGDGTRLSIL.